The clone carrying this T cell receptor (delta chain) showed up many times. Antigen: not known. The protein recorded in TCRdb matches a much larger clone and deviates from this DNA's translation at residue 6, suggesting a read error; the protein here is obtained by translating the DNA. Sequencing covered both gamma and delta TCR chains per sample. TCRdb made new clone calls on the multiplex PCR reads using CATT. The table records 70,000 to 95,000 delta-chain clones, approximately 1.4% of them present only once. Vgamma9/Vdelta2+ and Vdelta2-negative gammadelta T cells were flow-sorted from PBMC for bulk sequencing. This CDR3 has 13 amino acids. Trimming pared 5 bases from V and 3 bases from J, leaving 10 bases between. Looked up from germline, CDR1 is TSWWSYY and CDR2 is QGS. This sample stems from a study of γδ T cells in repeated Plasmodium falciparum infection. Turning to the study itself: Malian children with intense seasonal malaria exposure were compared with matched Australian children.

Notes on the study in general: Vgamma9/Vdelta2+ T cells showed a stable polyclonal repertoire with shared TCRgamma sequences.

The receptor was derived from a pool of human donors (malaria-infected and uninfected, not separated). What was sequenced was gamma-delta T cells from blood. The J gene is TRDJ1, the V gene TRDV1, with D possibly matching TRDD2 (5 bases). The CDR3 reads CALGSSFSDKLIF. CDR3 in DNA: TGTGCTCTTGGGTCCTCCTTCTCCGATAAACTCATCTTT.